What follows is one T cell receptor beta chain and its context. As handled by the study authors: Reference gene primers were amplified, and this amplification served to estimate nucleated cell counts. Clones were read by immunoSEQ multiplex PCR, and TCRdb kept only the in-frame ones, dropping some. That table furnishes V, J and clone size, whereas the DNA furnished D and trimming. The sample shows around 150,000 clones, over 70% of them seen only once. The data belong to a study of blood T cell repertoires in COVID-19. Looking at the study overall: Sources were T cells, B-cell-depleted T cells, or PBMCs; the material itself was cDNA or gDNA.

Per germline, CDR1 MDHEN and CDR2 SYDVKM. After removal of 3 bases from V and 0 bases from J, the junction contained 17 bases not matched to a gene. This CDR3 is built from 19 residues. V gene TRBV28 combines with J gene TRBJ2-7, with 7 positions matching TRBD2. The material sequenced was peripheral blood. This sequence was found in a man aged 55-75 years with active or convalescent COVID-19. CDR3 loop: CASSFLPGGSGWSSYEQYF. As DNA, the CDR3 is TGTGCCAGCAGTTTCTTACCCGGGGGTAGCGGGTGGAGCTCCTACGAGCAGTACTTC.